This T cell receptor (beta chain) is from a study of PD-L1 blockade in urothelial cancer. Study-wide context: Beginning in about 2014, patients received atezolizumab, given as 1,200 mg intravenously every 3 weeks. Analyses used blood from 3 weeks (second dose) and 6 weeks after treatment start.

The V gene lost 6 bases and the J gene lost 3 bases, with 24 bases spanning the gap. Germline CDR1 SGHNT, CDR2 YYREEE (reference sequence). The CDR3 contains 17 residues. Time point in this sample: peripheral blood 6 weeks after treatment start. With respect to this clone: Its specificity is unknown.

Assay used: immunoSEQ multiplex PCR; TCRdb lists only in-frame clones, some missing. The repertoire consists of 35,000 to 45,000 clones, with 83% occurring once and the leading ten covering over 12%. Findings of the study overall: Lower than median blood TCR clonality before treatment predicted better survival.

The specimen was PBMCs, collected around atezolizumab (anti-PD-L1) treatment. The chain is built from TRBV5-4 and TRBJ2-5, with D possibly matching TRBD2 (6 bases). This clonotype originated in a man aged 60 to 69 with urothelial cancer. CDR3 sequence (DNA): TGTGCCAGCATCGCACCAGTCCCTAATGGCGGGGAAGAGACCCAGTACTTC. Translation gives CASIAPVPNGGEETQYF. The variable domain in full, with the rest retrieved from reference TRBV5-4 and TRBJ2-5, is ETGVTQSPTHLIKTRGQQVTLRCSSQSGHNTVSWYQQALGQGPQFIFQYYREEENGRGNFPPRFSGLQFPNYSSELNVNALELDDSALYLCASIAPVPNGGEETQYFGPGTRLLVL.